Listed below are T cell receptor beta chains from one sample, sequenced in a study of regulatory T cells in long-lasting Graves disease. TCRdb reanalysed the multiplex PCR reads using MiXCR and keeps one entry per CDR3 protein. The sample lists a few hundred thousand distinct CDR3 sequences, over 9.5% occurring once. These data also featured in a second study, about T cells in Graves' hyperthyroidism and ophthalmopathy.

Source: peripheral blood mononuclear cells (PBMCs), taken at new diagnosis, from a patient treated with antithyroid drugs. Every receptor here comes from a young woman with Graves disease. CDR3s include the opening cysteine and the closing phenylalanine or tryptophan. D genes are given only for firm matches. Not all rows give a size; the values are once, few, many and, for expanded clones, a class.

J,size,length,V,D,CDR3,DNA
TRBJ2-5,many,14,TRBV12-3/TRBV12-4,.,CASSLGGAQETQYF,TGTGCCAGCAGTTTAGGAGGGGCCCAAGAGACCCAGTACTTC
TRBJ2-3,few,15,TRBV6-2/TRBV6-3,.,CASSWGDTSTDTQYF,TGTGCCAGCAGTTGGGGGGACACCAGCACAGATACGCAGTATTTT
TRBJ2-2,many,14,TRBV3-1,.,CASCEGGNTGELFF,TGTGCCAGCTGTGAGGGGGGTAACACCGGGGAGCTGTTTTTT
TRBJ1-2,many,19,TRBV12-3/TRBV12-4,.,CASSFPPREPGRPNYGYTF,TGTGCCAGCAGTTTTCCCCCCCGTGAGCCAGGGCGGCCTAACTATGGCTACACCTTC
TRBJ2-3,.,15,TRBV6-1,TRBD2,CTSRTLAGGTDTQYF,TGTACCAGCAGAACTCTAGCGGGAGGTACAGATACGCAGTATTTT
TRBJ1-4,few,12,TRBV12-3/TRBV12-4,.,CASSLLNEKLFF,TGTGCCAGCAGTCTACTAAATGAAAAACTGTTTTTT
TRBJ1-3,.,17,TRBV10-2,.,CASSESTGLGGGNTIYF,TGCGCCAGCAGTGAGTCGACGGGGTTGGGTGGTGGAAACACCATATATTTT
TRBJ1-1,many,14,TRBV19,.,CASTLRSSNTEAFF,TGTGCCAGTACCCTGAGGAGCTCGAACACTGAAGCTTTCTTT
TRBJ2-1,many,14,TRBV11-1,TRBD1,CASSSGQRYNEQFF,TGTGCCAGCAGTTCGGGACAGAGATACAATGAGCAGTTCTTC
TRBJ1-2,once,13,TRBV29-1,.,CSVLVVRGNGYTF,TGCAGCGTTTTAGTCGTCAGGGGAAACGGCTACACCTTC
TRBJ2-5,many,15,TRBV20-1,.,CSASGGHPYGGTQYF,TGCAGTGCTAGTGGGGGACACCCATATGGGGGGACCCAGTACTTC
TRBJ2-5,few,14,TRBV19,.,CASKRTPRVETQYF,TGTGCCAGTAAGAGAACTCCGAGAGTAGAGACCCAGTACTTC
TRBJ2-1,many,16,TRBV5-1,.,CASSLARWQANNEQFF,TGCGCCAGCAGCTTGGCTCGATGGCAGGCTAACAATGAGCAGTTCTTC
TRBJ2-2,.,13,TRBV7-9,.,CASSPIAAGELFF,TGTGCCAGCAGCCCCATAGCGGCCGGGGAGCTGTTTTTT
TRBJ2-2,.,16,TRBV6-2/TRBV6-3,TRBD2,CASSWTSGTGTGELFF,TGTGCCAGCAGCTGGACTAGCGGGACGGGCACCGGGGAGCTGTTTTTT
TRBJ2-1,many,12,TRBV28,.,CASSLRADRRFF,TGTGCCAGCAGTTTGAGGGCGGACCGAAGGTTCTTC
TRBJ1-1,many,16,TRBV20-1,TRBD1,CSAPSVTGTVNTEAFF,TGCAGTGCTCCGTCGGTTACCGGGACAGTGAACACTGAAGCTTTCTTT
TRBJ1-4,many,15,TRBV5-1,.,CASSAGAWPNEKLFF,TGCGCCAGCAGCGCAGGTGCGTGGCCTAATGAAAAACTGTTTTTT
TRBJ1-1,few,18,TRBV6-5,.,CASSYPLSQGKLNTEAFF,TGTGCCAGCAGTTACCCCCTGTCGCAGGGGAAATTGAACACTGAAGCTTTCTTT
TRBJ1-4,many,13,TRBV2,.,CAERGRVNEKLFF,TGTGCGGAGCGAGGGCGGGTTAATGAAAAACTGTTTTTT
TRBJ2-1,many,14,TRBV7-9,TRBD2,CASSTPRTSGRRFF,TGTGCCAGCAGCACTCCTCGGACTAGCGGGAGAAGGTTCTTC
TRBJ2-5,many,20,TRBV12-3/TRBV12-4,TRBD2,CASSFDREDSGGEFQETQYF,TGTGCCAGCAGTTTTGACAGAGAAGATAGCGGGGGAGAGTTCCAAGAGACCCAGTACTTC
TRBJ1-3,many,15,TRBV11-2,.,CASSLEGYSGNTIYF,TGTGCCAGCAGCTTAGAGGGCTACTCTGGAAACACCATATATTTT